This TCR beta chain originates from a study of blood T cell repertoires in COVID-19. Study-level background: Whether acute or convalescent, the COVID-19 samples came from the United States, Italy and Spain. PBMCs, B-cell-depleted T cells, or T cells were the source of the cDNA or gDNA that made up the material.

The table lists this clone with a few counts. Participants were aged about 18 to 100 years, lived in about two dozen US areas, and enrolled virtually. This CDR3 is built from 13 residues. The V gene's germline CDR1 is LGHDT and CDR2 YNNKEL (reference sequence). Deletions cut 1 base from V and 5 bases from J, with 6 bases between. Only in-frame clones appear in the TCRdb table, and some are missing; sequencing was by immunoSEQ multiplex PCR. This sample carries about 210,000 clones, approximately 83% of them seen once, and the ten largest clones take approximately 4.2%. The gene calls are TRBV3-1 (or the pseudogene TRBV3-2) and TRBJ1-3; D is unclear. Sequenced input: PBMCs or T cells enriched from blood (not recorded which). The receptor's source is a woman between 40 and 55 years old with acute COVID-19. The CDR3 spells CASSQANRNTIYF. In DNA, the CDR3 is TGTGCCAGCAGCCAAGCGAACAGAAACACCATATATTTT.